These 5 T cell receptor beta chains share one sample of origin, sequenced in a study of cytomegalovirus exposure and HLA in healthy donors. Some clones are missing from TCRdb's copy, which holds only in-frame ones; the method was immunoSEQ multiplex PCR. The sample comprises over 120,000 clones, 80% to 90% of which are singletons, and 9% to 9.5% rests with the top ten. The sample consisted of PBMCs. The receptors originated from a woman aged 18-29 years in good health and CMV-seropositive.

V is TRBV27 and J is TRBJ2-7, with D possibly TRBD2 on 5 matching bases. V was pared by 1 base and J by 0 bases, with 13 bases between. The CDR3 is 16 residues long. Germline CDR1 reads MNHEY; CDR2 reads SMNVEV (reference sequence). Here the CDR3 DNA reads TGTGCCAGCAGTTTATTAGGGCTGGGGAGCTCCTACGAGCAGTACTTC. The encoded protein is CASSLLGLGSSYEQYF.

On this clone itself: At the DNA level, this CDR3 is encoded by other sequences in the same sample as well. This rearrangement joins TRBV5-1 to TRBJ2-7; no reliable D call. CDR1 and CDR2 from the germline V gene are SGHRS and YFSETQ. The V end lost 0 bases, the J end lost 0 bases, and 7 bases lay between the germline ends. The CDR3 runs to 14 residues. Here the CDR3 DNA reads TGCGCCAGCAGCTTGGACCCTAGCTCCTACGAGCAGTACTTC. It encodes CASSLDPSSYEQYF.

This chain uses TRBV27 with TRBJ2-2; TRBD2 matches at 7 bases. This CDR3 is 16 amino acids long. V lost 3 bases, J lost 1 base, and 5 bases stayed unmatched. Germline V gene lookup returns CDR1 MNHEY and CDR2 SMNVEV (reference sequence). The CDR3 DNA follows: TGTGCCAGCAGTTTTGGAGCGGGGTGGAACACCGGGGAGCTGTTTTTT. Amino acid sequence: CASSFGAGWNTGELFF.

The chain links TRBV5-1 to TRBJ2-1; TRBD2 aligns across 15 bases. Germline trimming cut 4 bases from V and 1 base from J; bases unmatched to any gene: 6. The germline V gene has CDR1 SGHRS and CDR2 YFSETQ. The CDR3 runs to 18 residues. In nucleotides, the CDR3 is TGCGCCAGCAGCCAAGGACTAGCGGGGGGGCGATCCTACAATGAGCAGTTCTTC. Its translation is CASSQGLAGGRSYNEQFF.

This clone came up once. The chain has TRBV6-1 and TRBJ1-1; D gene unclear. This CDR3 contains 14 residues. Trimming cost V 4 bases and J 0 bases, with 9 bases left between them. CDR1 is MNHNS and CDR2 is SASEGT in the germline V gene. This CDR3 is CASSVRGLNTEAFF. DNA for the CDR3: TGTGCCAGCAGTGTCAGAGGGCTGAACACTGAAGCTTTCTTT.